The rows below give T cell receptor beta chains drawn from one sample of a study of cytomegalovirus exposure and HLA in healthy donors. Measured with immunoSEQ multiplex PCR; TCRdb has only the in-frame clones, and not every one. The repertoire holds some 90,000 clones, approximately 78% seen once, with approximately 1.4% in the top ten. Sequenced sample: PBMCs. These receptor sequences come from a man aged 35 to 55 in good health and CMV-seronegative. CDR3s include the opening cysteine and the closing phenylalanine or tryptophan. The order of the fields is J gene, D gene, clone size, V gene, CDR3 DNA, CDR3 protein. The D gene is left open where the match is weak. Size is stated for part of the rows, as once, few or many counts, or as a class when the clone is expanded.

j_call: TRBJ2-6
d_call: TRBD1
clone_size: -
v_call: TRBV5-3
cdr3_nt: TGTGCCAGAAGCTTTAAACAGGGGGCTGGGGCCAACGTCCTGACTTTC
cdr3_aa: CARSFKQGAGANVLTF

j_call: TRBJ2-7
d_call: -
clone_size: -
v_call: TRBV11-2
cdr3_nt: TGTGCCAGCAGCTTAGGGACAACCACCTACGAGCAGTACTTC
cdr3_aa: CASSLGTTTYEQYF

j_call: TRBJ1-3
d_call: -
clone_size: -
v_call: TRBV7-9
cdr3_nt: TGTTCCAGCAGCTTAGGGGACCGGACAGCGGGAAACACCATATATTTT
cdr3_aa: CSSSLGDRTAGNTIYF

j_call: TRBJ2-7
d_call: -
clone_size: few
v_call: TRBV27
cdr3_nt: TGTGCCAGCAGCCCGCAGGGTGTTTCCTACGAGCAGTACTTC
cdr3_aa: CASSPQGVSYEQYF

j_call: TRBJ2-7
d_call: TRBD2
clone_size: -
v_call: TRBV14
cdr3_nt: TGTGCCAGCAGCCAAGGACTAGCGGGGTTGTACGAGCAGTACTTC
cdr3_aa: CASSQGLAGLYEQYF

j_call: TRBJ2-2
d_call: TRBD1
clone_size: -
v_call: TRBV15
cdr3_nt: TGTGCCACCAGCAGAGGGCAGGGGGCTTTGAACACCGGGGAGCTGTTTTTT
cdr3_aa: CATSRGQGALNTGELFF

j_call: TRBJ1-1
d_call: -
clone_size: -
v_call: TRBV5-4
cdr3_nt: TGTGCCACCCGGGACAAAGTGAACACTGAAGCTTTCTTT
cdr3_aa: CATRDKVNTEAFF

j_call: TRBJ1-1
d_call: -
clone_size: -
v_call: TRBV5-1
cdr3_nt: TGCGCCAGCAACCAGCAGGGCATCGGTAACACTGAAGCTTTCTTT
cdr3_aa: CASNQQGIGNTEAFF

j_call: TRBJ1-4
d_call: TRBD1
clone_size: -
v_call: TRBV18
cdr3_nt: TGTGCCAGCTCACCTGGGGACAGGGGATGGAATGAAAAACTGTTTTTT
cdr3_aa: CASSPGDRGWNEKLFF

j_call: TRBJ2-5
d_call: TRBD2
clone_size: -
v_call: TRBV7-2
cdr3_nt: TGTGCCAGCAGCTTAAGGGAGGGACTCCCCCAAGAGACCCAGTACTTC
cdr3_aa: CASSLREGLPQETQYF